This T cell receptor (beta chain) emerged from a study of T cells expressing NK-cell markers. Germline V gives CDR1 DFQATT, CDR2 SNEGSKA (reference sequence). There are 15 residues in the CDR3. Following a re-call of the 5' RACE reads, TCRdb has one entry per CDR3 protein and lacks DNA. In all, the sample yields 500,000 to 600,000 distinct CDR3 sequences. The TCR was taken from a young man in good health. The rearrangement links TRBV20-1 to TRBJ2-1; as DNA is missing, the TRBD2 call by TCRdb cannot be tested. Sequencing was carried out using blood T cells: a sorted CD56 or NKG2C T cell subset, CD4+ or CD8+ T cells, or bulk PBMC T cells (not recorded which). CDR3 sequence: CSARIADPPRNEQFF.